This T cell receptor beta chain was documented in a study of T-cell memory formation after mild COVID-19. The length of the CDR3 is 13 residues. Germline-derived CDR1 and CDR2 are SEHNR and FQNEAQ (reference sequence). Germline trimming cut 8 bases from V and 4 bases from J; bases unmatched to any gene: 7. This clonotype occurred a few times. Using its own MiXCR run on the 5' RACE reads, TCRdb lists one record per CDR3 protein. The sample shows 450,000 or so distinct CDR3 sequences, around 19% of them seen only once. This receptor was identified in an adult woman who had mild COVID-19 (a few samples of this study predate the infection). Cell type and time point are not known. The gene calls are TRBV7-9 and TRBJ2-7; 8 nucleotides match TRBD1. The sample was PBMCs or a T cell subset sorted from them (not recorded which). For the CDR3, the DNA is TGTGCCAGCGGTTACAGGGGGGAATACGAGCAGTACTTC. Protein product: CASGYRGEYEQYF.